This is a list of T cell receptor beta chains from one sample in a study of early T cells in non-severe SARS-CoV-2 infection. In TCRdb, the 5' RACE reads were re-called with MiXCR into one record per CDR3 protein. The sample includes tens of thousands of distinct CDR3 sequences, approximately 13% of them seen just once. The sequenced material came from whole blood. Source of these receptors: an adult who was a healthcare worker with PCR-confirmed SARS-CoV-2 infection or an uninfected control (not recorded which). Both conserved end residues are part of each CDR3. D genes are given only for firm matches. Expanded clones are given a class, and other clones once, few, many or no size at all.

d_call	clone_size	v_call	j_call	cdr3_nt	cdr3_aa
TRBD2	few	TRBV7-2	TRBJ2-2	TGTGCCAGCAGCCCACGACAGACTAGCGGTACCGGGGAGCTGTTTTTT	CASSPRQTSGTGELFF
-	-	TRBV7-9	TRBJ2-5	TGTGCCAGCAGCTTGACTATGGACAGCCAAGAGACCCAGTACTTC	CASSLTMDSQETQYF
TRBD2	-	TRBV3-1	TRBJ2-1	TGTGCCAGCAGCCAAGCCTCTTCGGGGGGCAATGAGCAGTTCTTC	CASSQASSGGNEQFF
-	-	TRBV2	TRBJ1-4	TGTGCCAGCAGTAGGGAGGACGGGAAGACTGAAAAACTGTTTTTT	CASSREDGKTEKLFF
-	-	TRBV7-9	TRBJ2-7	TGTGCCAGCAGCTTAGAGATCTACGAGCAGTACTTC	CASSLEIYEQYF
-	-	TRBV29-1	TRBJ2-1	TGCAGCGTAGGAAGCTCCTACAATGAGCAGTTCTTC	CSVGSSYNEQFF
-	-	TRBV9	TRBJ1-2	TGTGCCAGCAGCGCCGCCCATCTCTATGGCTACACCTTC	CASSAAHLYGYTF
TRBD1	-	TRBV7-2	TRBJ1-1	TGTGCCAGCAGCTCGAGACAGGGGGCGGCTTTCTTT	CASSSRQGAAFF
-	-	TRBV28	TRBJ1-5	TGTGCCAGCAGTCCAGAATATCAGCCCCAGCATTTT	CASSPEYQPQHF
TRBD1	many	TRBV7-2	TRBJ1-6	TGTGCCAGCAGCCCGCCGACAGGGCCCAATTCACCCCTCCACTTT	CASSPPTGPNSPLHF
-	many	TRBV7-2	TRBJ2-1	TGTGCCAGCAGCTCCACTTACAATGAGCAGTTCTTC	CASSSTYNEQFF
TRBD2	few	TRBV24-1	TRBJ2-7	TGTGCCACCGCCACTAGCGGGAGATACGAGCAGTACTTC	CATATSGRYEQYF